This T cell receptor (beta chain) emerged from a study of beta chain features in type 1 diabetes. Germline V CDR1 and CDR2: LNHDA, SQIVND (reference sequence). The V end lost 2 bases, the J end lost 5 bases, and 9 bases lay between the germline ends. The CDR3 runs to 13 residues. Of note for this clone: Antigen specificity is unknown.

Study results and caveats: Cells carrying high TCR expression could end up over-represented when cDNA is sequenced.

Sequencing targeted expressed TCRB transcripts, as all isolated RNA had been reverse transcribed. Using immunoSEQ multiplex PCR, the repertoire was profiled, and TCRdb retains in-frame clones only, with some absent. The table has under 900,000 clones, roughly 15% seen once; the top ten hold 0.02% to 0.025%. The chain carries TRBV19 and TRBJ1-1; maybe TRBD1 (5 bases). Sequencing used naive CD4+ T cells from blood. The sequence was obtained from a woman between 18 and 29 years old in good health. The CDR3 is CASSITRQTEAFF. The CDR3 region has the DNA TGTGCCAGTAGTATAACACGACAGACTGAAGCTTTCTTT.